This T cell receptor (beta chain) originates from a study of T cells in Graves' hyperthyroidism and ophthalmopathy. Study details: Peripheral blood was taken when the disease was first diagnosed, before any treatment began. The study, taken as a whole, reports: Ophthalmopathy, as predicted by the model, came a median about seven months after the prediction.

Diagnosing involved the use of clinical symptoms, serum thyroxine and TRAb, thyroid ultrasound and orbital computed tomography. Isolation of PBMCs was performed on 8.5 to 10 ml fresh peripheral blood. This clonotype came up a few times. The antigen is unknown. TCR beta CDR3 region amplification was performed from RNA transcripts. HTBI primers were the set used in a first-round RT-PCR of the TCR CDR3. TCRdb re-derived calls from the multiplex PCR reads in MiXCR, one entry per CDR3 protein. Of a few hundred thousand distinct CDR3 sequences listed, about a fifth are singletons. Germline values: CDR1 KGHDR, CDR2 SFDVKD. The CDR3 is 17 amino acids. Germline trimming cut 3 bases from V and 10 bases from J; bases unmatched to any gene: 14.

The sequencing input was blood. The sequence was collected from a young man with Graves' ophthalmopathy. The chain couples TRBV24-1 to TRBJ2-1; 10 bases fit TRBD2. The CDR3 DNA is TGTGCCACCAGTGATCCCCGACTGAGCGGGGGGGCCCGGGAGCAGTTCTTC. It codes for CATSDPRLSGGAREQFF.